The 10 T cell receptor beta chains listed next were all sequenced from one sample in a study of cytomegalovirus exposure and HLA in healthy donors. In the PCR, 60 Vbeta and 13 Jbeta primers were used. The repertoire was sequenced with immunoSEQ multiplex PCR; TCRdb's copy has only in-frame clones and lacks some. Of 85,000 to 120,000 clones listed, roughly four fifths are singletons. The sample was PBMCs. The receptors shown here come from a man aged 50-60 years in good health and CMV-seronegative.

This clone appeared once. The chain couples TRBV4-3 to TRBJ1-5; D is unresolved. V dropped 0 bases and J dropped 7 bases, with 10 bases sitting between them. The germline V gene encodes CDR1 LGHNA and CDR2 YSLEER. This CDR3 region has 14 residues. The CDR3: CASSQESYWQPQHF. In DNA, the CDR3 is TGCGCCAGCAGCCAAGAGAGCTATTGGCAGCCCCAGCATTTT.

The chain couples TRBV28 to TRBJ2-1; a possible D gene is TRBD1 (6 bases). CDR1 is MDHEN, CDR2 SYDVKM, per germline. The CDR3 totals 14 residues. The V end lost 8 bases, the J end lost 5 bases, and 16 bases lay between the germline ends. CDR3 bases: TGTGCCAGCCTACCGGGACAAGCTAACAATGAGCAGTTCTTC. It yields the protein CASLPGQANNEQFF.

This rearrangement joins TRBV11-1 to TRBJ1-1; D ambiguous. The CDR3 contains 14 residues. The germline V gene has CDR1 SGHAT and CDR2 FQDESV (reference sequence). V lost 1 base and J lost 1, with 7 bases in between. CDR3 residues: CASSLGRGNTEAFF. The CDR3 coding sequence is TGTGCCAGCAGCTTAGGTCGGGGGAACACTGAAGCTTTCTTT.

The chain uses TRBV5-5 and TRBJ1-1; no firm D call. With 2 bases removed from V and 5 bases from J, the gap between germline ends came to 13 bases. Germline CDR1 is SGHKS and CDR2 is YYEKEE (reference sequence). There are 14 residues in the CDR3. In nucleotides, the CDR3 is TGTGCCAGCAGCTTCGGTCCGGGTGGGACTGAAGCTTTCTTT. Translation: CASSFGPGGTEAFF.

The V and J genes are TRBV7-2 and TRBJ2-1; TRBD2 agrees at 7 bases. V shed 3 bases, J shed 7 bases, and the junction held 9 bases outside the gene matches. From germline, CDR1 is SGHTA and CDR2 FQGNSA. The CDR3 loop spans 15 amino acids. The CDR3 sequence is CASSLIFGEGNEQFF. DNA of the CDR3: TGTGCCAGCAGCTTGATTTTCGGGGAGGGAAATGAGCAGTTCTTC.

The chain combines TRBV6-4 with TRBJ1-2; TRBD1 might be the D (6 bases). With 5 bases removed from V and 6 bases from J, the gap between germline ends came to 16 bases. This CDR3 comprises 14 residues. Germline V gene sequence: CDR1 MRHNA, CDR2 SNTAGT. The CDR3 loop reads CASSIFQGSHGYTF. The CDR3 bases are TGTGCCAGCAGTATATTTCAGGGGAGCCATGGCTACACCTTC.

V is TRBV29-1 and J is TRBJ2-7; D gene uncertain. The V and J ends lost 6 bases and 0 bases respectively, with 9 bases between them. The CDR3 is 12 residues long. Germline CDR1 SQVTM, CDR2 ANQGSEA. CDR3 loop: CSVTFSSYEQYF. The CDR3 DNA reads as TGCAGCGTAACTTTTAGCTCCTACGAGCAGTACTTC.

The CDR3, as DNA: TGTGCCAGCACTTCGGGGGCGGGGGGGCGTTACAATGAGCAGTTCTTC. It yields the protein CASTSGAGGRYNEQFF. The V call is TRBV9, the J call TRBJ2-1; TRBD2 agrees at 9 bases. The germline V gene encodes CDR1 SGDLS and CDR2 YYNGEE. V dropped 6 bases and J dropped 4; count of bases not matched to a gene: 11. The CDR3 consists of 16 residues.

The chain links TRBV6-6 to TRBJ2-5; 8 bases agree with TRBD2. The CDR3 has 13 amino acids. Germline values: CDR1 MNHNY, CDR2 SVGAGI (reference sequence). V was clipped by 6 bases and J by 3 bases; unmatched bases: 3. DNA for the CDR3: TGTGCCAGCAGCCGAGCGGGGGAAGAGACCCAGTACTTC. This gives the protein CASSRAGEETQYF.

The chain is built from TRBV7-9 and TRBJ2-5; 11 bases map to TRBD1. The CDR3 is made up of 15 amino acids. J lost 1 base, V lost 5 bases, and 3 bases had no gene match. Germline loops: CDR1 SEHNR, CDR2 FQNEAQ (reference sequence). CDR3 DNA: TGTGCCAGCAGCCATGGACAGGGGGCCCAAGAGACCCAGTACTTC. Its protein product is CASSHGQGAQETQYF.